These 5 T cell receptor beta chains came from one sample sequenced in a study of Ad26.COV2.S vaccination and SARS-CoV-2 variants. The treatment: some 20 received Ad26.COV2.S at low or high dose, single or two shots; a few received placebo; per-sample allocation not given. After the first vaccine or placebo injection, samples were drawn on day 63. Produced via immunoSEQ multiplex PCR; TCRdb's table is partial and in-frame only. The repertoire holds some 480,000 clones, around nine tenths seen once, with about 13% in the top ten. The source was peripheral blood, collected in a trial of Ad26.COV2.S vaccine versus placebo. The receptors come from a person between 18 and 60 years old who received the Ad26.COV2.S COVID-19 vaccine or a placebo.

The genes are TRBV5-1 and TRBJ2-1, with unresolved D. The CDR3 runs to 14 residues. Germline CDR1 and CDR2: SGHRS and YFSETQ. Between the trimmed V and J ends, which lost 4 bases and 6 bases, there was a span of 14 bases. CDR3 bases: TGCGCCAGCAGCACGAGAGGTCTATCCAATGAGCAGTTCTTC. As protein: CASSTRGLSNEQFF.

The genes are TRBV6-1 and TRBJ2-7; D is possibly TRBD1 or TRBD2 (6 bases each). CDR1 is MNHNS, CDR2 SASEGT, per germline. Between the trimmed V and J ends, which lost 4 bases and 2 bases, there was a span of 24 bases. There are 18 residues in the CDR3. The CDR3 spells CASSAGTTLAAGAYEQYF. CDR3 nucleotides: TGTGCCAGCAGTGCCGGGACGACACTAGCTGCAGGGGCCTACGAGCAGTACTTC.

V is TRBV6-1 and J is TRBJ1-6; no firm D call. Trimming took off 2 bases at V and 7 bases at J, with 12 bases between the two ends. Per the germline V gene, CDR1 is MNHNS and CDR2 is SASEGT. This CDR3 comprises 15 residues. The CDR3 spells CASSETLNRNSPLHF. Here the CDR3 DNA reads TGTGCCAGCAGTGAAACCCTAAACAGAAATTCACCCCTCCACTTT.

The table lists this clone with a few counts. The chain employs TRBV6-2 or TRBV6-3 and TRBJ1-6; D not resolved. V was trimmed by 6 bases and J by 0 bases, leaving 15 bases between them. The germline V gene encodes CDR1 MNHEY and CDR2 SVGEGT. The CDR3 totals 17 residues. The CDR3 DNA follows: TGTGCCAGCAGCCCTGACATCACTCGCTCCTATAATTCACCCCTCCACTTT. Translating it yields CASSPDITRSYNSPLHF.

This sequence joins TRBV5-6 and TRBJ2-1; D may be TRBD1 (5 bases). The V end lost 1 base, the J end lost 6 bases, and 11 bases lay between the germline ends. The CDR3 runs 14 residues. The germline V gene encodes CDR1 SGHDT and CDR2 YYEEEE. CDR3 amino acids: CASSLRGKTNEQFF. DNA for the CDR3: TGTGCCAGCAGCTTGAGGGGCAAGACCAATGAGCAGTTCTTC.